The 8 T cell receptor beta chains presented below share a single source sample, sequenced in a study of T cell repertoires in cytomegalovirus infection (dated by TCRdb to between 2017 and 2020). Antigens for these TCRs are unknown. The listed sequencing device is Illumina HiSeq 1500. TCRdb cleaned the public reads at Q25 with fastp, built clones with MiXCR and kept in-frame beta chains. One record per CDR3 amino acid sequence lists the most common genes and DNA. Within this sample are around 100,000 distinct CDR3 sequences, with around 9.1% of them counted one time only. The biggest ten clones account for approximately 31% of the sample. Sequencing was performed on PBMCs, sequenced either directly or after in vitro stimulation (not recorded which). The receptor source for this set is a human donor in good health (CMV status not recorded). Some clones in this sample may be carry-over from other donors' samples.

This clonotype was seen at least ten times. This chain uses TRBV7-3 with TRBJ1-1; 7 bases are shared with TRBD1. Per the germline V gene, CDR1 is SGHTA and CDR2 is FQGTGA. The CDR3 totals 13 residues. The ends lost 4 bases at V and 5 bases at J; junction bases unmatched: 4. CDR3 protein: CASSWTGGTEAFF. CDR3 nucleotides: TGTGCCAGCAGCTGGACAGGTGGAACTGAAGCTTTCTTT.

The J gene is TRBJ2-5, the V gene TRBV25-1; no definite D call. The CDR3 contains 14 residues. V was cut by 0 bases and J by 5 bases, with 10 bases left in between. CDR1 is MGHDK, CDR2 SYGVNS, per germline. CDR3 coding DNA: TGTGCCAGCAGTGAATATAGGCGGCAGGAGACCCAGTACTTC. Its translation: CASSEYRRQETQYF.

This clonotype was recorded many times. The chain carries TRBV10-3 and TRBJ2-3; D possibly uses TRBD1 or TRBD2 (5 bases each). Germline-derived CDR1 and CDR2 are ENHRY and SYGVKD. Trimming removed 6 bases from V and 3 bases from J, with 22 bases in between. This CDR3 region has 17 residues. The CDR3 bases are TGTGCCATCAGGAACGTGGATAGCGAGAAGGGGACAGATACGCAGTATTTT. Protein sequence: CAIRNVDSEKGTDTQYF.

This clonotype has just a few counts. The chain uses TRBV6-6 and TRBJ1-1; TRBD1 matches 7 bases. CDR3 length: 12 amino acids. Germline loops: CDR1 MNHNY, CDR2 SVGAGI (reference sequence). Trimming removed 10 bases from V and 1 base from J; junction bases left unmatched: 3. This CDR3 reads CAIGTANTEAFF. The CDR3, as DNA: TGTGCCATCGGGACAGCGAACACTGAAGCTTTCTTT.

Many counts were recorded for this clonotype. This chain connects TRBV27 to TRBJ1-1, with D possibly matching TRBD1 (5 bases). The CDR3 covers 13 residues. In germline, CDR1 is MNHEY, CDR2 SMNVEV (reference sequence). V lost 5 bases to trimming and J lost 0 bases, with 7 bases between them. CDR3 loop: CASSLQVNTEAFF. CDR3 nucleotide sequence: TGTGCCAGCAGTCTACAGGTGAACACTGAAGCTTTCTTT.

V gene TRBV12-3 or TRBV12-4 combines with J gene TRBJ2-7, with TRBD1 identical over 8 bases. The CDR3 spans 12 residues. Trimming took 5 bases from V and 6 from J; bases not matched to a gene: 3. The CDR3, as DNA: TGTGCCAGCAGTAGACAGGGGCCCGAGCAGTACTTC. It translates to CASSRQGPEQYF.

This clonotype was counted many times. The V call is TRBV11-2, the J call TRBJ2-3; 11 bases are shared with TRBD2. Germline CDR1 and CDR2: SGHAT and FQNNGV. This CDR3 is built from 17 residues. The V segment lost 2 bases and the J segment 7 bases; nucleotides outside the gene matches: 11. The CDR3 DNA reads TGTGCCAGCAGCTTACAAATCCTAGCGGGGGGCACGAATACGCAGTATTTT. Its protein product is CASSLQILAGGTNTQYF.

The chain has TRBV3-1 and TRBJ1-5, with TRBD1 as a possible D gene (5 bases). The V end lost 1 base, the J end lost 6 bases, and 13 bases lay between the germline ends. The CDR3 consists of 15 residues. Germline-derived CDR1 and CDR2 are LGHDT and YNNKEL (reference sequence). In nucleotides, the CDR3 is TGTGCCAGCAGCCAAGTGGCCGGGGGAGGTCAGCCCCAGCATTTT. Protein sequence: CASSQVAGGGQPQHF.